This is a list of T cell receptor beta chains from one sample in a study of blood T cell repertoires in COVID-19. Sequencing used immunoSEQ multiplex PCR; TCRdb keeps in-frame clones, though not all of them. The table shows around 200,000 clones, with 85% to 90% occurring only once. The sequenced material came from peripheral blood. These receptors all stem from a woman older than 75 in a cohort sampled during active or convalescent COVID-19. The CDR3 runs from the conserved cysteine through the conserved F or W. Each record gives: V gene, D gene, clone size, J gene, CDR3 length, CDR3 DNA, CDR3 protein. A D gene is named only where the DNA matches it firmly. A row's size may be missing; if present it is once, few, many or a size class.

TRBV11-3	TRBD2	.	TRBJ2-7	15	TGTGCCAGCAGCTTGAGTATGGCGGGGGGGCGTGAGCAGTACTTC	CASSLSMAGGREQYF
TRBV19	.	.	TRBJ1-3	17	TGTGCCAGTAGTCTCCCGTTTTGGAGTAGCTCTGGAAACACCATATATTTT	CASSLPFWSSSGNTIYF
TRBV19	TRBD1	.	TRBJ1-2	16	TGTGCCAGTAGTCTGGGGACAGGGGCATATAACTATGGCTACACCTTC	CASSLGTGAYNYGYTF
TRBV10-3	.	.	TRBJ1-5	14	TGTGCCATCAGTGAGGGTAACTGGAATCAGCCCCAGCATTTT	CAISEGNWNQPQHF
TRBV10-1	TRBD1	.	TRBJ1-1	15	TGCGCCAGCAGCCAAAGCCGGGACAGGGGGCCTGGGGCTTTCTTT	CASSQSRDRGPGAFF
TRBV5-1	TRBD2	.	TRBJ2-1	17	TGCGCCAGCAGCTTGGGACTAGCGGTATCCTCCTACAATGAGCAGTTCTTC	CASSLGLAVSSYNEQFF
TRBV18	TRBD2	.	TRBJ2-5	14	TGTGCCAGCTCACCAGCTAGCGGCCAAGAGACCCAGTACTTC	CASSPASGQETQYF
TRBV5-5	.	.	TRBJ1-1	15	TGTGCCAGCAGCTTCCCCACGACAGCGAACACTGAAGCTTTCTTT	CASSFPTTANTEAFF
TRBV7-2	TRBD1	.	TRBJ1-1	13	TGTGCCAGCAGCTCTCAGGGGGGAACTGAAGCTTTCTTT	CASSSQGGTEAFF
TRBV5-1	TRBD1	.	TRBJ2-1	14	TGCGCCAGCAGCCCCAGGACAGGGAACAATGAGCAGTTCTTC	CASSPRTGNNEQFF
TRBV9	TRBD2	.	TRBJ2-3	16	TGTGCCAGCAGCGTAGCTTCGGGAGGAGATACAGATACGCAGTATTTT	CASSVASGGDTDTQYF
TRBV7-9	TRBD1	few	TRBJ1-4	18	TGTGCCAGCAGCTCTACCGGGACAGCCGTATTTGGTGGTGAAAAACTGTTTTTT	CASSSTGTAVFGGEKLFF
TRBV18	.	.	TRBJ1-5	15	TGTGCCAGCTCACCACAGGCAGGGGGCAATCAGCCCCAGCATTTT	CASSPQAGGNQPQHF
TRBV27	TRBD2	.	TRBJ2-1	14	TGTGCCAGCACCGGCGGACTAGCGGGGAATGAGCAGTTCTTC	CASTGGLAGNEQFF
TRBV7-9	.	.	TRBJ1-1	13	TGTGCCAGCAGCTTGTTACAGAACACTGAAGCTTTCTTT	CASSLLQNTEAFF
TRBV9	TRBD1	.	TRBJ2-1	15	TGTGCCAGCAGTCCAGGACAGGGGGCTTGGAATGAGCAGTTCTTC	CASSPGQGAWNEQFF
TRBV18	TRBD1	.	TRBJ2-4	17	TGTGCCAGCTCACCTCGGACAGGGGACGACCACGCAAACATTCAGTACTTC	CASSPRTGDDHANIQYF
TRBV9	.	.	TRBJ2-2	14	TGTGCCAGCAGCGTAGATCCCGGCACCGGGGAGCTGTTTTTT	CASSVDPGTGELFF
TRBV18	TRBD1	.	TRBJ1-2	18	TGTGCCAGCTCACCAATCAGGCAGGGGGGTCCCGGGAACTATGGCTACACCTTC	CASSPIRQGGPGNYGYTF
TRBV6-5	.	.	TRBJ1-5	16	TGTGCCAGCAGTTACCCTGGCAGGAATAGCAATCAGCCCCAGCATTTT	CASSYPGRNSNQPQHF
TRBV15	TRBD1	.	TRBJ2-5	15	TGTGCCACCAGCAGAGATAAGGGGGCCGGAGAGACCCAGTACTTC	CATSRDKGAGETQYF
TRBV19	TRBD1	.	TRBJ1-4	17	TGTGCCAGTAGTATAGGGACAGGAACTACCATTAATGAAAAACTGTTTTTT	CASSIGTGTTINEKLFF
TRBV19	TRBD1	.	TRBJ1-5	16	TGTGCCAGTAGTAGCGTAAGGGGGCCCGGGTTTCAGCCCCAGCATTTT	CASSSVRGPGFQPQHF
TRBV5-4	.	.	TRBJ2-1	12	TGTGCCAGCAGCTTATTTAACAATGAGCAGTTCTTC	CASSLFNNEQFF
TRBV30	.	.	TRBJ1-2	12	TGTGCCTGGAGTGTCGCCGTAGATGGCTACACCTTC	CAWSVAVDGYTF
TRBV6-2/TRBV6-3	.	.	TRBJ1-5	15	TGTGCCAGCAGCCGGACTTACAGGGACAATCAGCCCCAGCATTTT	CASSRTYRDNQPQHF
TRBV6-2/TRBV6-3	.	.	TRBJ2-3	14	TGTGCCAGCAGTTCAGCGCTAACCACAGATACGCAGTATTTT	CASSSALTTDTQYF
TRBV5-1	.	.	TRBJ2-2	15	TGCGCCAGCAGCTCTACAGGGAAGAACACCGGGGAGCTGTTTTTT	CASSSTGKNTGELFF
TRBV11-2	.	.	TRBJ2-3	14	TGTGCCAGCAGCCCCCGACAGAGCACAGATACGCAGTATTTT	CASSPRQSTDTQYF
TRBV6-5	TRBD1	.	TRBJ1-1	14	TGTGCCAGCCAGCGGGACAGGGGGAACACTGAAGCTTTCTTT	CASQRDRGNTEAFF
TRBV3-1/TRBV3-2	.	few	TRBJ2-1	13	TGTGCCAGCACCCCGCGAGGGTACAATGAGCAGTTCTTC	CASTPRGYNEQFF
TRBV11-2	.	once	TRBJ2-1	16	TGTGCCAGCAGCTTAGTCGCCGGGGGAGTGGGCAATGAGCAGTTCTTC	CASSLVAGGVGNEQFF
TRBV12-3/TRBV12-4	.	.	TRBJ1-1	13	TGTGCCAGCAGCCCAGGGGCGAGGGCTGAAGCTTTCTTT	CASSPGARAEAFF
TRBV10-3	.	.	TRBJ1-1	13	TGTGCCACTAAAGACAGTCTGAACACTGAAGCTTTCTTT	CATKDSLNTEAFF
TRBV5-1	.	.	TRBJ2-3	12	TGCGCCAGCAGCTTCGGGGGAGATACGCAGTATTTT	CASSFGGDTQYF
TRBV6-5	.	.	TRBJ2-7	13	TGTGCCAGCAGTCGCGGGCAGTTCAACGAGCAGTACTTC	CASSRGQFNEQYF
TRBV30	TRBD1	.	TRBJ1-3	16	TGTGCCTGGACTCCGGACAGGGCCATCTCTGGAAACACCATATATTTT	CAWTPDRAISGNTIYF
TRBV2	.	.	TRBJ1-5	15	TGTGCCAGCAGTTGGGGGGGCCGGAGCAATCAGCCCCAGCATTTT	CASSWGGRSNQPQHF
TRBV18	.	.	TRBJ1-4	13	TGTGCCAGCTCAATCGCAACTAATGAAAAACTGTTTTTT	CASSIATNEKLFF
TRBV18	.	.	TRBJ1-5	21	TGTGCCAGCTCACCCTCATTACCCGGGGACAAATCACTATATAGCAATCAGCCCCAGCATTTT	CASSPSLPGDKSLYSNQPQHF
TRBV7-8	TRBD2	.	TRBJ2-1	14	TGTGCCAGTTTACAGCGGGGCTACTACAATGAGCAGTTCTTC	CASLQRGYYNEQFF